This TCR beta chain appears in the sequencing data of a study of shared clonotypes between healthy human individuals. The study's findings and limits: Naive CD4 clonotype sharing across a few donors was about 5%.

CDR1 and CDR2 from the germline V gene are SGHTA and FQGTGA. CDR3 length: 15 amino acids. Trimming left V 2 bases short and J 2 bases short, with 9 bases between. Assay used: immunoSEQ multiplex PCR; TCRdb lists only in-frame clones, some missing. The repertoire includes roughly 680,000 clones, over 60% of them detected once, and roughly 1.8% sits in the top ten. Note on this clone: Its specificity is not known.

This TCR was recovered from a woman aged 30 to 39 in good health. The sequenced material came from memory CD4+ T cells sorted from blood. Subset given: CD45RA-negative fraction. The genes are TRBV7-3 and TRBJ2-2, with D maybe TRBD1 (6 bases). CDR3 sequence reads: CASSLGDINTGELFF. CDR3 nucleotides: TGTGCCAGCAGCTTAGGGGACATTAACACCGGGGAGCTGTTTTTT.